A single sample gave rise to the 16 T cell receptor beta chains below, sequenced in a study of cytomegalovirus exposure and HLA in healthy donors (dated by TCRdb to 2015 to 2018). To prepare the library, the immunoSEQ multiplex PCR assay was applied. Here the immuneACCESS table is served through TCRdb, limited to in-frame sequences with V and J called. Missing clones are a known gap in these copies; in checked studies unresolved V genes cover under half, and the rest lacks a known reason. The sample records about 98,000 clones, roughly 87% of which are singletons. Of the sample, about 6.5% is held by the ten largest clones. Sequenced sample: PBMCs. The receptors derive from a young man in good health and CMV-seropositive.

The chain carries TRBV27 and TRBJ2-6; 7 bases are shared with TRBD1. The CDR3 loop spans 15 amino acids. V shed 6 bases, J shed 2 bases, and the junction held 4 bases outside the gene matches. CDR1 is MNHEY and CDR2 is SMNVEV in the germline V gene (reference sequence). CDR3 residues: CASRGQSTGANVLTF. In DNA form, the CDR3 reads TGTGCCAGCAGGGGACAGAGCACTGGGGCCAACGTCCTGACTTTC.

The CDR3 region has the DNA TGTGCCAGCAGCCAAGAGCCGCTGGTCACAGGGGCGTACTATGGCTACACCTTC. Translating gives CASSQEPLVTGAYYGYTF. This chain joins TRBV4-2 and TRBJ1-2; 7 nucleotides line up with TRBD1. With V trimmed by 0 bases and J by 3 bases, 13 bases remained unmatched. Per the germline V gene, CDR1 is LGHNA and CDR2 is YNFKEQ. CDR3 length: 18 residues.

V and J are TRBV19 and TRBJ2-3; 10 bases are shared with TRBD2. CDR1 is LNHDA, CDR2 SQIVND, per germline (reference sequence). Losses at the gene ends were 2 bases for V and 7 bases for J; bases not matched to a gene: 6. The length of the CDR3 is 15 residues. DNA of the CDR3: TGTGCCAGTAGTATAAGAAGCGGGAGGGGAAATACGCAGTATTTT. It is translated as CASSIRSGRGNTQYF.

CDR3 region: CASSSFGPAEAFF. The DNA for the CDR3 is TGTGCCAGCAGCTCGTTCGGTCCCGCTGAAGCTTTCTTT. The rearrangement joins TRBV7-3 to TRBJ1-1; D unresolved. V was cut by 4 bases and J by 6 bases, with 12 bases left in between. CDR1 and CDR2 from the germline V gene are SGHTA and FQGTGA. The CDR3 length is 13 residues.

This clone was observed a single time. The V call is TRBV5-1, the J call TRBJ2-5, with 15 bases matching TRBD2. This CDR3 is built from 17 residues. Unmatched junction bases numbered 9, after V lost 7 bases and J lost 2 bases. Per the germline V gene, CDR1 is SGHRS and CDR2 is YFSETQ. The CDR3 bases are TGCGCCAGCGAACCGGGACTAGCGGGGGGACTACAAGAGACCCAGTACTTC. Protein sequence: CASEPGLAGGLQETQYF. The full variable domain, its missing parts supplied by reference TRBV5-1 and TRBJ2-5, is KAGVTQTPRYLIKTRGQQVTLSCSPISGHRSVSWYQQTPGQGLQFLFEYFSETQRNKGNFPGRFSGRQFSNSRSEMNVSTLELGDSALYLCASEPGLAGGLQETQYFGPGTRLLVL.

This clone was seen only once. The chain recombines TRBV10-3 with TRBJ1-1; a weak D match, TRBD1 (6 bases). CDR1 ENHRY and CDR2 SYGVKD come from the germline V gene. The CDR3 length is 13 residues. The V and J ends lost 6 bases and 2 bases respectively, with 10 bases between them. The DNA of the CDR3 is TGTGCCATCAGCGGACAGATTAACACTGAAGCTTTCTTT. It yields the protein CAISGQINTEAFF.

This clone has just a few counts. The rearrangement joins TRBV6-1 to TRBJ1-5; maybe TRBD1 (5 bases). The germline CDR1 and CDR2 sequences are MNHNS and SASEGT. The CDR3 loop spans 15 amino acids. The V end was cut by 6 bases, the J end by 8 bases, with 20 bases between. The CDR3 nucleotides are TGTGCCAGCAGGCAGGGAAACCTGGGGGGAGAGCCCCAGCATTTT. The encoded protein is CASRQGNLGGEPQHF.

The rearrangement uses TRBV7-2 and TRBJ1-1, with D unresolved. The length of the CDR3 is 16 residues. Germline assignment: CDR1 SGHTA and CDR2 FQGNSA. With 3 bases removed from V and 8 bases from J, the gap between germline ends came to 22 bases. The CDR3 is CASSLKPLNLISEAFF. In DNA, the CDR3 is TGTGCCAGCAGCTTGAAACCGCTAAATCTTATTTCGGAAGCTTTCTTT.

V usage is TRBV10-3 and J usage is TRBJ2-5, with D perhaps TRBD1 (5 bases). The V gene's germline CDR1 is ENHRY and CDR2 SYGVKD. V was pared by 0 bases and J by 3 bases, with 8 bases between. The CDR3 covers 14 residues. CDR3 in DNA: TGTGCCATCAGTGAGTCGGTAGGGGAAGAGACCCAGTACTTC. Its translation is CAISESVGEETQYF.

This clone was observed a few times. The chain employs TRBV19 and TRBJ1-2; D remains unclear. Germline V lookup: CDR1 LNHDA, CDR2 SQIVND (reference sequence). Deletions cut 3 bases from V and 8 bases from J, with 19 bases between. The CDR3 covers 15 residues. The CDR3 sequence: CASSIEPRLGSGYTF. In nucleotides, the CDR3 is TGTGCCAGTAGTATTGAGCCCCGACTCGGCTCGGGCTACACCTTC.

The chain has TRBV5-6 and TRBJ1-5; TRBD1 matches at 8 bases. Unmatched junction bases numbered 11, after V lost 8 bases and J lost 1 base. This CDR3 region has 16 residues. CDR1 is SGHDT, CDR2 YYEEEE, per germline. DNA for the CDR3: TGTGCCAGACTAAAGGGACAGGCCCTCAGCAATCAGCCCCAGCATTTT. This codes for CARLKGQALSNQPQHF.

The chain links TRBV18 to TRBJ2-2; the match to TRBD2 covers 9 bases. The CDR3 is made up of 13 amino acids. The J segment lost 7 bases and the V segment lost 5 bases, leaving 2 bases of the junction unmatched. Germline CDR1 reads KGHSH; CDR2 reads LQKENI. CDR3 bases: TGTGCCAGCTCAGGGACTAGCAACGGGGAGCTGTTTTTT. It encodes CASSGTSNGELFF.

The chain joins TRBV19 to TRBJ1-1; D might be TRBD1 (5 bases). CDR1 is LNHDA, CDR2 SQIVND, per germline (reference sequence). The ends were cut back, 7 bases at V and 7 bases at J, with 25 bases in the middle. The CDR3 sequence is 16 residues long. CDR3 DNA: TGTGCCAGTACTGACGCAGGGCCTAGTATCGCCCATGAAGCTTTCTTT. As protein: CASTDAGPSIAHEAFF.

This chain connects TRBV10-1 to TRBJ2-5; possibly TRBD2 for D (6 bases). Germline V lookup: CDR1 WNHNN, CDR2 SYGVQD (reference sequence). Trimming stripped 3 bases from V and 1 base from J, with 12 bases between. The CDR3 totals 15 residues. CDR3 amino acids: CASSERAGIQETQYF. CDR3 bases: TGCGCCAGCAGTGAACGGGCGGGAATCCAAGAGACCCAGTACTTC.

The V call is TRBV4-2, the J call TRBJ1-1, with TRBD1 matching over 7 bases. This CDR3 region has 18 residues. J was trimmed by 4 bases and V by 0 bases; bases with no gene match: 14. The germline V gene has CDR1 LGHNA and CDR2 YNFKEQ. The CDR3 is CASSQDSPSTGSGTEAFF. CDR3 coding DNA: TGTGCCAGCAGCCAAGATTCCCCCTCGACAGGGTCGGGCACTGAAGCTTTCTTT.

The V gene is TRBV5-1, the J gene TRBJ1-2; D call uncertain. Germline V gives CDR1 SGHRS, CDR2 YFSETQ. CDR3 length equals 13 residues. Trimming removed 1 base at V and 4 bases at J, with 8 bases between. The CDR3 sequence is CASSLYPLYGYTF. The CDR3 region has the DNA TGCGCCAGCAGCTTGTATCCCCTCTATGGCTACACCTTC.